This is a list of T cell receptor beta chains from one sample in a study of blood T cell repertoires in COVID-19. Profiling relied on immunoSEQ multiplex PCR, and the TCRdb table lists in-frame clones only, not all of them. The sample records 150,000 to 200,000 clones, approximately 83% being singletons. Sequenced: peripheral blood. The receptors come from a man aged 45-65 years with active or convalescent COVID-19. CDR3s include the opening cysteine and the closing phenylalanine or tryptophan. The order of the fields is J gene, D gene, V gene, clone size, CDR3 DNA, CDR3 protein. A D gene is named only where the DNA matches it firmly. Some rows mark clone size as missing; the rest say once, few, many or name a class of expanded clone.

j_call: TRBJ1-5
d_call: -
v_call: TRBV19
clone_size: -
cdr3_nt: TGTGCCAGTAGTGCTTATGTGCGAATCGGCAATCAGCCCCAGCATTTT
cdr3_aa: CASSAYVRIGNQPQHF

j_call: TRBJ2-7
d_call: -
v_call: TRBV28
clone_size: -
cdr3_nt: TGTGCCAGCAGTTTATACAGGGCCTACGAGCAGTACTTC
cdr3_aa: CASSLYRAYEQYF

j_call: TRBJ2-7
d_call: -
v_call: TRBV6-5
clone_size: -
cdr3_nt: TGTGCCAGCAGTACCGGGTCGTCTCCCGCCTACGAGCAGTACTTC
cdr3_aa: CASSTGSSPAYEQYF

j_call: TRBJ2-1
d_call: TRBD1
v_call: TRBV18
clone_size: -
cdr3_nt: TGTGCCAGCTCAACTGATCAGGGGGCTAGGGAGCAGTTCTTC
cdr3_aa: CASSTDQGAREQFF

j_call: TRBJ2-7
d_call: -
v_call: TRBV19
clone_size: -
cdr3_nt: TGTGCCAGTAGTGGCAGGGCGACTGGAGAGCAGTACTTC
cdr3_aa: CASSGRATGEQYF

j_call: TRBJ2-4
d_call: TRBD2
v_call: TRBV27
clone_size: -
cdr3_nt: TGTGCCAGTCACGGGGGAGGGCTAGCGGGCCCAGCCAAAAACATTCAGTACTTC
cdr3_aa: CASHGGGLAGPAKNIQYF

j_call: TRBJ2-1
d_call: -
v_call: TRBV7-3
clone_size: -
cdr3_nt: TGTGCCAGCAGCTTAACGGGGGCCACTATTGAGCAGTTCTTC
cdr3_aa: CASSLTGATIEQFF

j_call: TRBJ1-4
d_call: -
v_call: TRBV7-3
clone_size: -
cdr3_nt: TGTGCCAGCAGTCTCCCTTCCCACGGGAGTGGGCATAATGAAAAACTGTTTTTT
cdr3_aa: CASSLPSHGSGHNEKLFF

j_call: TRBJ2-7
d_call: TRBD1
v_call: TRBV28
clone_size: -
cdr3_nt: TGTGCCAGCAGTATAGGGGGCGCGAGCTCCTACGAGCAGTACTTC
cdr3_aa: CASSIGGASSYEQYF

j_call: TRBJ2-7
d_call: TRBD1
v_call: TRBV14
clone_size: -
cdr3_nt: TGTGCCAGCAGCCAAGGGACAGGAATCACCTACGAGCAGTACTTC
cdr3_aa: CASSQGTGITYEQYF

j_call: TRBJ1-5
d_call: -
v_call: TRBV30
clone_size: -
cdr3_nt: TGTGCCTGGGACCGGGGGGATCAGCCCCAGCATTTT
cdr3_aa: CAWDRGDQPQHF

j_call: TRBJ2-7
d_call: -
v_call: TRBV30
clone_size: -
cdr3_nt: TGTGCCTGGAGTCGGGACCGGGGGTACGAGCAGTACTTC
cdr3_aa: CAWSRDRGYEQYF

j_call: TRBJ2-1
d_call: TRBD1
v_call: TRBV3-1/TRBV3-2
clone_size: once
cdr3_nt: TGTGCCAGCAGCCAAGAAATCAGGGGGAATGAGCAGTTCTTC
cdr3_aa: CASSQEIRGNEQFF

j_call: TRBJ2-2
d_call: TRBD1
v_call: TRBV6-6
clone_size: -
cdr3_nt: TGTGCCAGCAGAGGGACAGGGGGCAACACCGGGGAGCTGTTTTTT
cdr3_aa: CASRGTGGNTGELFF

j_call: TRBJ1-5
d_call: -
v_call: TRBV10-3
clone_size: once
cdr3_nt: TGTGCCATCAGGGGGGGGGATCAGCCCCAGCATTTT
cdr3_aa: CAIRGGDQPQHF

j_call: TRBJ1-5
d_call: -
v_call: TRBV7-6
clone_size: once
cdr3_nt: TGTGCCAGCAGCCTAGAAGGGCAGGGCAGCAATCAGCCCCAGCATTTT
cdr3_aa: CASSLEGQGSNQPQHF

j_call: TRBJ1-2
d_call: TRBD1
v_call: TRBV27
clone_size: -
cdr3_nt: TGTGCCAGCAGTTACGGACAGGGAAGGTTTGTAGATGGCTACACCTTC
cdr3_aa: CASSYGQGRFVDGYTF

j_call: TRBJ2-5
d_call: -
v_call: TRBV28
clone_size: -
cdr3_nt: TGTGCCAGCAGTTTTCGAGGTAGTCTACCTGAACAAGAGACCCAGTACTTC
cdr3_aa: CASSFRGSLPEQETQYF

j_call: TRBJ2-1
d_call: -
v_call: TRBV19
clone_size: -
cdr3_nt: TGTGCCAGTAGTTCCTCCCCGCAGGGATACAATGAGCAGTTCTTC
cdr3_aa: CASSSSPQGYNEQFF

j_call: TRBJ1-4
d_call: -
v_call: TRBV7-7
clone_size: -
cdr3_nt: TGTGCCAGCAGCAGGGACTGTCCAGCAACTAATGAAAAACTGTTTTTT
cdr3_aa: CASSRDCPATNEKLFF

j_call: TRBJ2-5
d_call: TRBD2
v_call: TRBV19
clone_size: -
cdr3_nt: TGTGCCAGTAGTCCGTCGACTAGCGGGGCCCTTCAAGAGACCCAGTACTTC
cdr3_aa: CASSPSTSGALQETQYF

j_call: TRBJ2-3
d_call: -
v_call: TRBV30
clone_size: -
cdr3_nt: TGTGCCTGGAGTGGGGGCGGGGCGCGCACAGATACGCAGTATTTT
cdr3_aa: CAWSGGGARTDTQYF

j_call: TRBJ2-1
d_call: -
v_call: TRBV18
clone_size: -
cdr3_nt: TGTGCCAGCTCACTAGGGAGGAACAATGAGCAGTTCTTC
cdr3_aa: CASSLGRNNEQFF

j_call: TRBJ2-3
d_call: -
v_call: TRBV30
clone_size: -
cdr3_nt: TGTGCCTGGACCCGGGGGCGGGGGACCACAGATACGCAGTATTTT
cdr3_aa: CAWTRGRGTTDTQYF

j_call: TRBJ2-1
d_call: TRBD2
v_call: TRBV4-2
clone_size: -
cdr3_nt: TGTGCCAGCAGCCAAGATGGGAGGGGTGAGCAGTTCTTC
cdr3_aa: CASSQDGRGEQFF

j_call: TRBJ1-3
d_call: -
v_call: TRBV13
clone_size: -
cdr3_nt: TGTGCCAGCAGCTTAGGGGACAGATCTGGAAACACCATATATTTT
cdr3_aa: CASSLGDRSGNTIYF

j_call: TRBJ2-4
d_call: -
v_call: TRBV5-6
clone_size: -
cdr3_nt: TGTGCCAGCAGCTTAAGGACACTAGCCAAAAACATTCAGTACTTC
cdr3_aa: CASSLRTLAKNIQYF

j_call: TRBJ2-5
d_call: TRBD2
v_call: TRBV3-1/TRBV3-2
clone_size: -
cdr3_nt: TGTGCCAGCAGCCGCCCGACTAGCGGGGGGGAGACCCAGTACTTC
cdr3_aa: CASSRPTSGGETQYF

j_call: TRBJ2-3
d_call: TRBD2
v_call: TRBV11-2
clone_size: -
cdr3_nt: TGTGCCAGCAGCTTAGGGGCCCTATCGGGGGGGCCTGCAGATACGCAGTATTTT
cdr3_aa: CASSLGALSGGPADTQYF

j_call: TRBJ2-2
d_call: TRBD2
v_call: TRBV19
clone_size: -
cdr3_nt: TGTGCCAGTAGTATCCCACAGACTAGCGAGGGGGAGCTGTTTTTT
cdr3_aa: CASSIPQTSEGELFF

j_call: TRBJ2-5
d_call: TRBD2
v_call: TRBV15
clone_size: -
cdr3_nt: TGTGCCACCAGCAGGAGGGGGGGACTAGGGCCCCAAGAGACCCAGTACTTC
cdr3_aa: CATSRRGGLGPQETQYF

j_call: TRBJ1-4
d_call: -
v_call: TRBV5-4
clone_size: -
cdr3_nt: TGTGCCAGCAGCTTGTGGGGGGACGAAAAACTGTTTTTT
cdr3_aa: CASSLWGDEKLFF

j_call: TRBJ1-5
d_call: -
v_call: TRBV12-3/TRBV12-4
clone_size: -
cdr3_nt: TGTGCCAGCAGAACAGCATCCAATCAGCCCCAGCATTTT
cdr3_aa: CASRTASNQPQHF

j_call: TRBJ2-1
d_call: TRBD2
v_call: TRBV24-1
clone_size: -
cdr3_nt: TGTGCCACCAGTGATTCCGGGACTAGCGGGAGCTACAATGAGCAGTTCTTC
cdr3_aa: CATSDSGTSGSYNEQFF

j_call: TRBJ1-1
d_call: -
v_call: TRBV19
clone_size: -
cdr3_nt: TGTGCCAGTAGTATAGAGGGGGGGAGGAACACTGAAGCTTTCTTT
cdr3_aa: CASSIEGGRNTEAFF

j_call: TRBJ1-1
d_call: TRBD1
v_call: TRBV14
clone_size: -
cdr3_nt: TGTGCCAGCAGCCCCGACAGGGGGTCTGAAGCTTTCTTT
cdr3_aa: CASSPDRGSEAFF

j_call: TRBJ1-5
d_call: -
v_call: TRBV25-1
clone_size: -
cdr3_nt: TGTGCCAGCAGTGAATCGGGACGGGGGAGTCAGCCCCAGCATTTT
cdr3_aa: CASSESGRGSQPQHF

j_call: TRBJ2-3
d_call: -
v_call: TRBV20-1
clone_size: -
cdr3_nt: TGCAGTGCTAGACGTACAGATACGCAGTATTTT
cdr3_aa: CSARRTDTQYF

j_call: TRBJ2-7
d_call: TRBD2
v_call: TRBV7-2
clone_size: -
cdr3_nt: TGTGCCAGCAGCCTCCAGGCGGGGGGGTTCAACGAGCAGTACTTC
cdr3_aa: CASSLQAGGFNEQYF

j_call: TRBJ1-3
d_call: -
v_call: TRBV11-3
clone_size: -
cdr3_nt: TGTGCCAGCAGCTTAGGAGGCTCTGGAAACACCATATATTTT
cdr3_aa: CASSLGGSGNTIYF

j_call: TRBJ2-7
d_call: TRBD2
v_call: TRBV2
clone_size: -
cdr3_nt: TGTGCCAGCAGTGGGGGAGGGTTTGTGAGGCAGTACTTC
cdr3_aa: CASSGGGFVRQYF

j_call: TRBJ1-2
d_call: -
v_call: TRBV3-1/TRBV3-2
clone_size: -
cdr3_nt: TGTGCCAGCAGCCAAGGGGCAGGAGGTGGCTACACCTTC
cdr3_aa: CASSQGAGGGYTF

j_call: TRBJ1-1
d_call: -
v_call: TRBV10-3
clone_size: -
cdr3_nt: TGTGCCATCAGTGAGTCCGGGTGGGGCAGAGGGAACACTGAAGCTTTCTTT
cdr3_aa: CAISESGWGRGNTEAFF

j_call: TRBJ1-1
d_call: TRBD1
v_call: TRBV5-5
clone_size: -
cdr3_nt: TGTGCCAGCAGTCCCGGGACAGGGAACACTGAAGCTTTCTTT
cdr3_aa: CASSPGTGNTEAFF

j_call: TRBJ2-1
d_call: TRBD1
v_call: TRBV5-1
clone_size: -
cdr3_nt: TGCGCCAGCAGCTTCTCCGGGACAGGGGGAAATGAGCAGTTCTTC
cdr3_aa: CASSFSGTGGNEQFF

j_call: TRBJ2-7
d_call: TRBD2
v_call: TRBV6-2/TRBV6-3
clone_size: -
cdr3_nt: TGTGCCAGCAGTTACTCGATGGCCCTAGCGGGGGGCGACGAGCAGTACTTC
cdr3_aa: CASSYSMALAGGDEQYF

j_call: TRBJ2-5
d_call: -
v_call: TRBV14
clone_size: -
cdr3_nt: TGTGCCAGCAGCCCTAGGGCAGGGAAAGAGACCCAGTACTTC
cdr3_aa: CASSPRAGKETQYF

j_call: TRBJ2-7
d_call: -
v_call: TRBV4-2
clone_size: few
cdr3_nt: TGTGCCAGCAGCCAAGAAATATGGCCCTCCTACGAGCAGTACTTC
cdr3_aa: CASSQEIWPSYEQYF

j_call: TRBJ2-1
d_call: -
v_call: TRBV7-9
clone_size: -
cdr3_nt: TGTGCCAGCAGCTTAGCGGGGGGGCCCTACAATGAGCAGTTCTTC
cdr3_aa: CASSLAGGPYNEQFF

j_call: TRBJ2-7
d_call: -
v_call: TRBV6-2/TRBV6-3
clone_size: -
cdr3_nt: TGTGCCAGCAGTCACAATAAGGGGCAATCCAACGAGCAGTACTTC
cdr3_aa: CASSHNKGQSNEQYF